This TCR beta chain was retrieved from a study of cytomegalovirus exposure and HLA in healthy donors. Study overall: There were some 410 genotyped donors. Of these, 81% fell in the genetic ancestry cluster associated with self-reported Caucasian donors.

Both 60 Vbeta primers and 13 Jbeta primers went into the PCR. The data were produced by immunoSEQ multiplex PCR, yet TCRdb's version contains in-frame clones alone and is incomplete. This sample has 100,000 to 150,000 clones, with around 73% found just once. The CDR3 is 14 residues long. The V gene lost 0 bases and the J gene lost 1 base, with 6 bases spanning the gap. CDR1 GTSNPN and CDR2 SVGIG come from the germline V gene (reference sequence). Study outcomes and limitations: Reported results showed that the classifier diagnosed cytomegalovirus status with high specificity and sensitivity. Whilst most TCR sequences proved rare, a subset of public TCRs occurred across many donors.

This clone was seen a handful of times. Its antigen remains unidentified. This receptor was obtained from a female donor in good health and CMV-seronegative. Sequenced sample: PBMCs. V is TRBV30 and J is TRBJ2-2, with D possibly matching TRBD2 (5 bases). CDR3: CAWSVLVNTGELFF. CDR3 in DNA: TGTGCCTGGAGTGTACTAGTGAACACCGGGGAGCTGTTTTTT.